This T cell receptor beta chain is drawn from a study of blood T cell repertoires in COVID-19. Background on the study: Acute-phase and convalescent COVID-19 samples originated in the United States, Italy and Spain.

The CDR3 consists of 14 residues. The V and J ends lost 7 bases and 4 bases, in that order; junction bases with no gene match: 7. The germline gives CDR1 WSHSY, CDR2 SAAADI. Some clones are missing from TCRdb's copy, which holds only in-frame ones; the method was immunoSEQ multiplex PCR. The table includes 150,000 or so clones, around 89% detected once. V gene TRBV10-2 combines with J gene TRBJ2-7; 10 bases match TRBD1. This clonotype was sampled from a man in his sixties with COVID-19, enrolled during active disease. Sample: peripheral blood. This chain's CDR3 is CASMIGTGAYEQYF. In DNA form, the CDR3 reads TGCGCCAGCATGATTGGGACAGGGGCGTACGAGCAGTACTTC.